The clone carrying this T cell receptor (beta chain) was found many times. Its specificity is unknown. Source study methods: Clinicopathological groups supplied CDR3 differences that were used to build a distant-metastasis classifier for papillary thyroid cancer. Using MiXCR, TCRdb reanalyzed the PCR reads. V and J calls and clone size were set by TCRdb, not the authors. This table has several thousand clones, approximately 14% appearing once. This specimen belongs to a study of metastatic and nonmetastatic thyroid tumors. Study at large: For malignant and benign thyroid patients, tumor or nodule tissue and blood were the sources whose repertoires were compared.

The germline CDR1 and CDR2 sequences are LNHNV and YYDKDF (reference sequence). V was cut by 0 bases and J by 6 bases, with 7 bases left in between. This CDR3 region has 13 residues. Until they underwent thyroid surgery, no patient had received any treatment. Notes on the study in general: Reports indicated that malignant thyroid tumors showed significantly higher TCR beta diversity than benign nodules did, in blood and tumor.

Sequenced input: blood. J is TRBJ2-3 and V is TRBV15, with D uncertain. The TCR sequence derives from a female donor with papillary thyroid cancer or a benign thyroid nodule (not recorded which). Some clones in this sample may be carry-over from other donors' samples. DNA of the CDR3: TGTGCCACCAGCAGAGACAGAGCGGATACGCAGTATTTT. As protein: CATSRDRADTQYF.